The source of this T cell receptor (beta chain) is a study of CD8 T cells in Susac syndrome. V shed 0 bases and J shed 3 bases, with 8 bases lying between them. CDR3 length: 14 residues. Reverse transcription of about 0.45 to 1 ug RNA used random hexamers. TCRdb reprocessed the immunoSEQ multiplex PCR reads via MiXCR and lists one record per CDR3 protein. The table has under 200,000 distinct CDR3 sequences, roughly nine tenths seen once. The specimen was CD4+ T cells from PBMCs. The rearrangement uses TRBV23-1 and TRBJ1-2; D unresolved. TRBV23-1 is designated an ORF whose function remains uncertain. The origin of this receptor is a human donor with Susac syndrome. The CDR3 DNA follows: TGCGCCAGCAGTCAATCCCGGACCTACTATGGCTACACCTTC. This sequence encodes CASSQSRTYYGYTF.